Each of the 19 T cell receptor beta chains below was sequenced from the same sample in a study of T cell responses to AZD1222 COVID-19 vaccine. Only in-frame clones appear in the TCRdb table, and some are missing; sequencing was by immunoSEQ multiplex PCR. Of roughly 200,000 clones detected, roughly 90% appear once; the ten largest clones hold about 1.7%. Sample: peripheral blood, taken 28 days after the second AZD1222 dose. The receptors come from an adult who received the AZD1222 COVID-19 vaccine.

The chain links TRBV9 to TRBJ1-3, with 9 bases fitting TRBD1. V lost 4 bases and J lost 0; bases outside the gene matches: 2. CDR1 and CDR2 from the germline V gene are SGDLS and YYNGEE. The CDR3 consists of 15 residues. This CDR3 is CASSLDRGSGNTIYF. CDR3 nucleotides: TGTGCCAGCAGCCTGGACAGGGGCTCTGGAAACACCATATATTTT.

Notes on this clone: Sequence at one end of the junction differs from germline and may be a read error. V gene TRBV7-7 combines with J gene TRBJ2-5; 11 positions agree with TRBD2. This CDR3 has 15 residues. The germline gives CDR1 SSHAT, CDR2 FNYEAQ (reference sequence). The chain's CDR3 is CASSLGSGRAETQYF. In DNA form, the CDR3 reads TGTGCTAGCAGCTTAGGTAGCGGGAGGGCGGAGACCCAGTACTTC.

The rearrangement links TRBV2 to TRBJ2-1; D might be TRBD2 (6 bases). This CDR3 has 11 amino acids. In germline, CDR1 is SNHLY, CDR2 FYNNEI. The V and J ends lost 3 bases and 10 bases respectively, with 7 bases between them. CDR3 sequence reads: CASSDGGEQFF. CDR3 coding DNA: TGTGCCAGCAGTGATGGGGGGGAGCAGTTCTTC.

The CDR3 DNA reads as TGTGCCAGCAGTTACTCGGGGCCCAGCACAGATACGCAGTATTTT. It encodes CASSYSGPSTDTQYF. The chain couples TRBV6-5 to TRBJ2-3; D possibly corresponds to TRBD1 (5 bases). Trimming pared 0 bases from V and 0 bases from J, leaving 7 bases between. Germline V CDR1 and CDR2: MNHEY, SVGAGI. This CDR3 spans 15 amino acids.

The V and J genes are TRBV12-3 or TRBV12-4 and TRBJ1-2, with D unresolved. Trimming shortened V by 5 bases and J by 7 bases, and 14 bases separated the two germline ends. There are 13 residues in the CDR3. In DNA, the CDR3 is TGTGCCAGCAGTCCCACAGATAAGTCTGGCTACACCTTC. Its translation: CASSPTDKSGYTF.

This clone has just a few counts. V usage is TRBV7-9 and J usage is TRBJ1-2; D gene uncertain. Trimming left V 3 bases short and J 1 base short, with 12 bases between. CDR1 is SEHNR, CDR2 FQNEAQ, per germline (reference sequence). The CDR3 length is 15 residues. As DNA, the CDR3 is TGTGCCAGCAGCTTGAGCCAGGCGGGTAACTATGGCTACACCTTC. Its translation: CASSLSQAGNYGYTF.

The V and J genes are TRBV6-5 and TRBJ1-3; D remains ambiguous. Germline V CDR1 and CDR2: MNHEY, SVGAGI. This CDR3 region has 14 residues. V was clipped by 0 bases and J by 1 base, with 4 bases between them. The CDR3 protein is CASSYSMSGNTIYF. As DNA, the CDR3 is TGTGCCAGCAGTTACTCGATGTCTGGAAACACCATATATTTT.

J is TRBJ1-5 and V is TRBV6-2 or TRBV6-3; D not certain. CDR3 size: 14 residues. V lost 2 bases and J 3 bases, leaving 8 bases between the germline ends. The germline V gene has CDR1 MNHEY and CDR2 SVGEGT. The CDR3: CASSYGIFNQPQHF. CDR3 DNA: TGTGCCAGCAGTTACGGGATTTTCAATCAGCCCCAGCATTTT.

J is TRBJ1-1 and V is TRBV9; a possible D gene is TRBD1 (6 bases). The germline V gene encodes CDR1 SGDLS and CDR2 YYNGEE. The CDR3 is 14 amino acids. The V end lost 2 bases, the J end lost 0 bases, and 8 bases lay between the germline ends. The CDR3: CASSVRGMNTEAFF. The CDR3 region has the DNA TGTGCCAGCAGCGTCAGGGGCATGAACACTGAAGCTTTCTTT.

This chain connects TRBV27 to TRBJ1-5, with D possibly being TRBD1 (5 bases). The CDR3 length is 13 residues. V gave up 5 bases and J gave up 3 bases, with 8 bases separating them. Germline CDR1 is MNHEY and CDR2 is SMNVEV (reference sequence). CDR3 sequence: CASSQTANQPQHF. In DNA, the CDR3 is TGTGCCAGCAGTCAGACAGCCAATCAGCCCCAGCATTTT.

The CDR3 DNA reads TGCAGCGTTGGGAACAGGCGCAACACTGAAGCTTTCTTT. Its protein is CSVGNRRNTEAFF. The gene calls are TRBV29-1 and TRBJ1-1; maybe TRBD1 (5 bases). Trimming removed 4 bases from V and 2 bases from J, with 11 bases in between. Looked up from germline, CDR1 is SQVTM and CDR2 is ANQGSEA. CDR3 length: 13 residues.

The V and J genes are TRBV21-1 and TRBJ2-1; whether TRBD2, the table's D call, matches the DNA was not checked. TRBV21-1 is a documented pseudogene. The CDR3 runs to 16 residues. The CDR3 here is CASSPFGGTFYNEQFF. The CDR3 DNA sequence: TGTGCCAGCAGCCCCTTCGGGGGGACCTTCTACAATGAGCAGTTCTTC.

The rearrangement links TRBV13 to TRBJ1-2, with D uncertain. The CDR3 contains 13 residues. V lost 5 bases and J 4 bases, leaving 11 bases between the germline ends. The germline V gene encodes CDR1 PRHDT and CDR2 FYEKMQ (reference sequence). The CDR3 is CASSLRRSYGYTF. The CDR3 bases are TGTGCCAGCAGCCTACGGCGGAGCTATGGCTACACCTTC.

This clone appeared a single time. This chain joins TRBV5-6 and TRBJ1-2; 8 positions agree with TRBD1. The CDR3 has 15 residues. Germline values: CDR1 SGHDT, CDR2 YYEEEE. Trimming cost V 0 bases and J 8 bases; bases outside gene matches: 9. CDR3 bases: TGTGCCAGCAGCTTGGCGTCCCGGACAGGGCTAGGCTACACCTTC. Translation gives CASSLASRTGLGYTF.

For this clone: Within the sample, other DNA sequences also encode this same CDR3. V gene TRBV7-2 combines with J gene TRBJ1-5; 9 bases are shared with TRBD1. Germline CDR1 and CDR2: SGHTA and FQGNSA. This CDR3 is built from 15 residues. The V and J ends lost 2 bases and 2 bases, in that order; junction bases with no gene match: 1. The chain's CDR3 is CASSLRQGGNQPQHF. CDR3 nucleotides: TGTGCCAGCAGCTTAAGACAGGGGGGCAATCAGCCCCAGCATTTT.

The chain has TRBV5-1 and TRBJ2-1, with D possibly being TRBD1 or TRBD2 (5 bases each). Germline V CDR1 and CDR2: SGHRS, YFSETQ. CDR3 length: 17 residues. With 1 base removed from V and 10 bases from J, the gap between germline ends came to 24 bases. The chain's CDR3 is CASSLLEQDLRGGEQFF. The CDR3, as DNA: TGCGCCAGCAGCTTGCTGGAACAGGATTTGAGAGGAGGCGAGCAGTTCTTC.

CDR3 DNA sequence: TGTGCCAGCAGCGCGTGGACAGGGGGTAGGGGGCCTGAAGCTTTCTTT. It codes for CASSAWTGGRGPEAFF. The V and J genes are TRBV11-1 and TRBJ1-1; 10 bases align to TRBD1. Germline values: CDR1 SGHAT, CDR2 FQDESV (reference sequence). The CDR3 contains 16 residues. V trimming: 5 bases; J trimming: 6 bases; junction bases outside the gene matches: 12.

The rearrangement joins TRBV29-1 to TRBJ2-3; 9 nucleotides line up with TRBD2. The CDR3 is 15 residues long. Germline-derived CDR1 and CDR2 are SQVTM and ANQGSEA. After removal of 2 bases from V and 6 bases from J, the junction contained 9 bases not matched to a gene. The CDR3 DNA is TGCAGCGTTGAATATGAGTGGACTAGCGAGGATACGCAGTATTTT. Amino acids: CSVEYEWTSEDTQYF.

The V call is TRBV18, the J call TRBJ2-5, with D perhaps TRBD1 (6 bases). The length of the CDR3 is 14 residues. Per the germline V gene, CDR1 is KGHSH and CDR2 is LQKENI. The ends were cut back, 3 bases at V and 1 base at J, with 9 bases in the middle. The chain's CDR3 is CASSPQGLQETQYF. CDR3 bases: TGTGCCAGCTCACCCCAGGGGCTCCAAGAGACCCAGTACTTC.